These 2 T cell receptor beta chains were sequenced from one sample in a study of beta chain features in type 1 diabetes. Their antigen targets remain unknown. The isolated RNA, all of it, was reverse transcribed, so expressed TCRB transcripts were what got sequenced. Method: immunoSEQ multiplex PCR; TCRdb's copy keeps in-frame clones and lacks some. The sample holds approximately 160,000 clones, 50% to 70% seen once. Study-wide points: Moderate yet significant TCRB CDR3 shortening was seen in Type 1 diabetes patients in all four CD4+ subsets.

Specimen: naive CD4+ T cells from blood. The source of these receptors is a man between 25 and 39 years old with type 1 diabetes.

V is TRBV6-5 and J is TRBJ2-7; D might be TRBD1 or TRBD2, each matching 6 bases. CDR1 and CDR2 (germline): MNHEY, SVGAGI. The CDR3 contains 14 residues. The V and J ends lost 0 bases and 5 bases respectively, with 11 bases between them. In nucleotides, the CDR3 is TGTGCCAGCAGTTACTCCGGGGGCAGCAACGAGCAGTACTTC. Translating gives CASSYSGGSNEQYF.

This sequence joins TRBV6-5 and TRBJ2-1, with TRBD2 as a possible D gene (6 bases). This CDR3 has 16 amino acids. Germline V gene sequence: CDR1 MNHEY, CDR2 SVGAGI. Trimming left V 2 bases short and J 8 bases short, with 19 bases between. The CDR3: CASSYPLAGNKDEQFF. The CDR3 nucleotides are TGTGCCAGCAGTTACCCCCTCGCGGGGAATAAAGATGAGCAGTTCTTC.